Listed below are T cell receptor beta chains from one sample, sequenced in a study of early T cells in non-severe SARS-CoV-2 infection. TCRdb analysed the 5' RACE reads with MiXCR anew, one entry per CDR3 protein. There are fewer than 85,000 distinct CDR3 sequences in the sample; roughly an eighth occur only once, and under 1.5% lies in the top ten. The sequenced material came from whole blood. The source is an adult who was a healthcare worker with PCR-confirmed SARS-CoV-2 infection or an uninfected control (not recorded which). CDR3s include the opening cysteine and the closing phenylalanine or tryptophan. The order of the fields is clone size, V gene, J gene, CDR3 length, D gene, CDR3 DNA, CDR3 protein. The D gene is left open where the match is weak. The size entry is marked missing in some rows and otherwise reads once, few, many or a size class.

abundance: many
v_gene: TRBV21-1
j_gene: TRBJ2-7
len: 13
d_gene: -
CDR3nt: TGTGCCAGTAGACAGGAAAGCTCCTACGAGCAGTACTTC
CDR3aa: CASRQESSYEQYF

abundance: many
v_gene: TRBV20-1
j_gene: TRBJ1-1
len: 15
d_gene: TRBD1
CDR3nt: TGCAGTGCTAGGTTTCCCACAGGGGGATGGACTGAAGCTTTCTTT
CDR3aa: CSARFPTGGWTEAFF

abundance: many
v_gene: TRBV11-2
j_gene: TRBJ1-1
len: 16
d_gene: TRBD1
CDR3nt: TGTGCCAGCAGCTTAGTTTGGGGACAGATGAACACTGAAGCTTTCTTT
CDR3aa: CASSLVWGQMNTEAFF

abundance: many
v_gene: TRBV7-8
j_gene: TRBJ2-7
len: 14
d_gene: -
CDR3nt: TGTGCCAGCAGCTTAGCAGGGAAACCCTACGAGCAGTACTTC
CDR3aa: CASSLAGKPYEQYF

abundance: many
v_gene: TRBV7-8
j_gene: TRBJ2-1
len: 16
d_gene: TRBD2
CDR3nt: TGTGCCAGCAGCTCAGATAGACTAGCAACGAGGAATGAGCAGTTCTTC
CDR3aa: CASSSDRLATRNEQFF

abundance: many
v_gene: TRBV7-9
j_gene: TRBJ2-3
len: 14
d_gene: -
CDR3nt: TGTGCCAGCAGCTTATTTCGCGACACAGATACGCAGTATTTT
CDR3aa: CASSLFRDTDTQYF

abundance: many
v_gene: TRBV10-2
j_gene: TRBJ1-1
len: 13
d_gene: -
CDR3nt: TGCGCCAGCAGTTCCTCGACAGTCTCTGAAGCTTTCTTT
CDR3aa: CASSSSTVSEAFF

abundance: -
v_gene: TRBV9
j_gene: TRBJ2-3
len: 15
d_gene: -
CDR3nt: TGTGCCAGCAGCGTGTCCACTTACAGCACAGATACGCAGTATTTT
CDR3aa: CASSVSTYSTDTQYF

abundance: few
v_gene: TRBV4-2
j_gene: TRBJ1-5
len: 16
d_gene: -
CDR3nt: TGTGCCAGCAGCCAAGATCCTCCAGGAGACAATCAGCCCCAGCATTTT
CDR3aa: CASSQDPPGDNQPQHF

abundance: many
v_gene: TRBV6-4
j_gene: TRBJ1-1
len: 14
d_gene: -
CDR3nt: TGTGCCAGCAGTGACGGGGCAGAGAACACTGAAGCTTTCTTT
CDR3aa: CASSDGAENTEAFF

abundance: -
v_gene: TRBV5-1
j_gene: TRBJ1-1
len: 15
d_gene: -
CDR3nt: TGCGCCAGCAGCTTAATTCAGGGTCCAACGACTGAAGCTTTCTTT
CDR3aa: CASSLIQGPTTEAFF

abundance: -
v_gene: TRBV25-1
j_gene: TRBJ1-1
len: 20
d_gene: TRBD1
CDR3nt: TGTGCCAGCAGTGACCATTTGCCACGGGACAGCTCCCACATGAACACTGAAGCTTTCTTT
CDR3aa: CASSDHLPRDSSHMNTEAFF

abundance: few
v_gene: TRBV7-2
j_gene: TRBJ2-5
len: 14
d_gene: TRBD2
CDR3nt: TGTGCCAGCAGCTTAGTGGCGGGGGGGCGTGCCCAGTACTTC
CDR3aa: CASSLVAGGRAQYF

abundance: many
v_gene: TRBV30
j_gene: TRBJ1-6
len: 10
d_gene: -
CDR3nt: TGTGCCTGGAGTGGTGCTACCCTCCACTTT
CDR3aa: CAWSGATLHF

abundance: few
v_gene: TRBV6-2/TRBV6-3
j_gene: TRBJ2-2
len: 13
d_gene: -
CDR3nt: TGTGCCAGCAGTTACCCCCTTTCAAGGGAGCTGTTTTTT
CDR3aa: CASSYPLSRELFF

abundance: few
v_gene: TRBV27
j_gene: TRBJ2-3
len: 17
d_gene: -
CDR3nt: TGTGCCAGCAGTCCAAGGCGGGGTGGCCGAAGCACAGATACGCAGTATTTT
CDR3aa: CASSPRRGGRSTDTQYF

abundance: many
v_gene: TRBV12-5
j_gene: TRBJ1-2
len: 14
d_gene: -
CDR3nt: TGTGCTAGTGGTTTGGTTGAGCGGGCCTATGGCTACACCTTC
CDR3aa: CASGLVERAYGYTF

abundance: -
v_gene: TRBV12-5
j_gene: TRBJ2-7
len: 17
d_gene: TRBD2
CDR3nt: TGTGCTAGTGGTTTGCCAAAGGGACTAGCGGGTTTCAACGAGCAGTACTTC
CDR3aa: CASGLPKGLAGFNEQYF

abundance: many
v_gene: TRBV2
j_gene: TRBJ2-5
len: 13
d_gene: -
CDR3nt: TGTGCCAGCAGTGTAAGGGGGCAAGAGACCCAGTACTTC
CDR3aa: CASSVRGQETQYF

abundance: -
v_gene: TRBV5-4
j_gene: TRBJ2-1
len: 20
d_gene: TRBD2
CDR3nt: TGTGCCAGCAGCCCACAAAGCGCGGGGGGCGCCTCGAGCTCCTACAATGAGCAGTTCTTC
CDR3aa: CASSPQSAGGASSSYNEQFF

abundance: many
v_gene: TRBV14
j_gene: TRBJ1-5
len: 18
d_gene: TRBD1
CDR3nt: TGTGCCAGCAGCCAACTCGGACAGGGGGAACTGTTCGGTCAGCCCCAGCATTTT
CDR3aa: CASSQLGQGELFGQPQHF

abundance: many
v_gene: TRBV7-9
j_gene: TRBJ1-1
len: 13
d_gene: -
CDR3nt: TGTGCCAGCAGTTTAGAGGGGGGAACTGAAGCTTTCTTT
CDR3aa: CASSLEGGTEAFF

abundance: few
v_gene: TRBV7-6
j_gene: TRBJ2-5
len: 14
d_gene: -
CDR3nt: TGTGCCAGCAGCAGACCGGGGGGCCCAGAGACCCAGTACTTC
CDR3aa: CASSRPGGPETQYF

abundance: many
v_gene: TRBV20-1
j_gene: TRBJ2-7
len: 14
d_gene: TRBD1
CDR3nt: TGCAGTGCTAGTCCCGGGACAGGGGGCTACGAGCAGTACTTC
CDR3aa: CSASPGTGGYEQYF

abundance: few
v_gene: TRBV7-6
j_gene: TRBJ2-1
len: 15
d_gene: -
CDR3nt: TGTGCCAGCAGCCCAGAGGGGTTCTCCTACAATGAGCAGTTCTTC
CDR3aa: CASSPEGFSYNEQFF

abundance: many
v_gene: TRBV4-3
j_gene: TRBJ2-2
len: 16
d_gene: TRBD1
CDR3nt: TGCGCCAGCAGCCAGGAAGACAGGGGAGTCACCGGGGAGCTGTTTTTT
CDR3aa: CASSQEDRGVTGELFF

abundance: -
v_gene: TRBV25-1
j_gene: TRBJ2-5
len: 20
d_gene: -
CDR3nt: TGTGCCAGCAGTGAACTAATTCCTACCTTGGGACCTTTACGACAAGAGACCCGGTACTTC
CDR3aa: CASSELIPTLGPLRQETRYF

abundance: many
v_gene: TRBV20-1
j_gene: TRBJ2-7
len: 14
d_gene: -
CDR3nt: TGCAGTGCTAGATATGGGGGGAGGAGTAACGAGCAGTACTTC
CDR3aa: CSARYGGRSNEQYF

abundance: many
v_gene: TRBV5-1
j_gene: TRBJ1-1
len: 12
d_gene: -
CDR3nt: TGCGCCAGCAGCACCGGGTACACTGAAGCTTTCTTT
CDR3aa: CASSTGYTEAFF

abundance: -
v_gene: TRBV7-2
j_gene: TRBJ2-5
len: 14
d_gene: TRBD1
CDR3nt: TGTGCCAGCAGCTCCCCTAGGGACAGACAGACCCAGTACTTC
CDR3aa: CASSSPRDRQTQYF

abundance: few
v_gene: TRBV6-5
j_gene: TRBJ1-4
len: 16
d_gene: TRBD1
CDR3nt: TGTGCCAGCAGTTACCGGTCGACAGGGACATATGAAAAACTGTTTTTT
CDR3aa: CASSYRSTGTYEKLFF

abundance: -
v_gene: TRBV3-1
j_gene: TRBJ2-2
len: 17
d_gene: -
CDR3nt: TGTGCCAGCAGCCAAGATGGGATTATCTCGAACACCGGGGAGCTGTTTTTT
CDR3aa: CASSQDGIISNTGELFF

abundance: -
v_gene: TRBV7-9
j_gene: TRBJ1-2
len: 16
d_gene: -
CDR3nt: TGTGCCAGCAGCTCCGCTACTCAAACGCGGGACTATGGCTACACCTTC
CDR3aa: CASSSATQTRDYGYTF

abundance: many
v_gene: TRBV11-2
j_gene: TRBJ2-3
len: 14
d_gene: -
CDR3nt: TGTGCCAGCAGTGGGCTAGGGGACACAGATACGCAGTATTTT
CDR3aa: CASSGLGDTDTQYF

abundance: many
v_gene: TRBV6-7
j_gene: TRBJ1-6
len: 13
d_gene: -
CDR3nt: TGTGCCAGCCGTGTGGAAAGGTATTCACCCCTCCACTTT
CDR3aa: CASRVERYSPLHF

abundance: many
v_gene: TRBV5-1
j_gene: TRBJ2-7
len: 16
d_gene: -
CDR3nt: TGCGCCAGCAGCTTCGGCCCGAGGCAGGTTTGGCACGAGCAGTACTTC
CDR3aa: CASSFGPRQVWHEQYF

abundance: -
v_gene: TRBV11-2
j_gene: TRBJ1-6
len: 13
d_gene: -
CDR3nt: TGTGCCAGCAGCTTAAACCCTAATTCACCCCTCCACTTT
CDR3aa: CASSLNPNSPLHF

abundance: -
v_gene: TRBV20-1
j_gene: TRBJ1-6
len: 13
d_gene: TRBD1
CDR3nt: TGCAGTGCAGAGGGGACAGGGGATTCACCCCTCCACTTT
CDR3aa: CSAEGTGDSPLHF

abundance: -
v_gene: TRBV4-1
j_gene: TRBJ1-1
len: 13
d_gene: -
CDR3nt: TGCGCCAGCAGCTCCCCGGTCCACACTGAAGCTTTCTTT
CDR3aa: CASSSPVHTEAFF

abundance: -
v_gene: TRBV7-2
j_gene: TRBJ1-5
len: 14
d_gene: -
CDR3nt: TGTGCCAGCAGCTTAGACAGGGTCAATCAGCCCCAGCATTTT
CDR3aa: CASSLDRVNQPQHF

abundance: -
v_gene: TRBV10-3
j_gene: TRBJ1-1
len: 16
d_gene: -
CDR3nt: TGTGCCATCAGTGAGTCAGGAGGGCGGGGGAACACTGAAGCTTTCTTT
CDR3aa: CAISESGGRGNTEAFF

abundance: few
v_gene: TRBV7-2
j_gene: TRBJ1-1
len: 13
d_gene: -
CDR3nt: TGTGCCAGCAGCGCCAGGCGGAACACTGAAGCTTTCTTT
CDR3aa: CASSARRNTEAFF

abundance: many
v_gene: TRBV21-1
j_gene: TRBJ1-2
len: 15
d_gene: -
CDR3nt: TGTGCCAGCGCGGAGGTGGGGCGTTATTATTATGGCTACACCTTC
CDR3aa: CASAEVGRYYYGYTF

abundance: few
v_gene: TRBV7-9
j_gene: TRBJ1-2
len: 13
d_gene: -
CDR3nt: TGTGCCAGCAGCTTATCAGGGGACTATGGCTACACCTTC
CDR3aa: CASSLSGDYGYTF

abundance: many
v_gene: TRBV30
j_gene: TRBJ1-6
len: 14
d_gene: TRBD1
CDR3nt: TGTGCCTGGACCCTGGGACAGGACGGATCACCCCTCCACTTT
CDR3aa: CAWTLGQDGSPLHF

abundance: few
v_gene: TRBV5-1
j_gene: TRBJ1-2
len: 15
d_gene: -
CDR3nt: TGCGCCAGCAGCTTGGCCGGGACGGAGAACTATGGCTACACCTTC
CDR3aa: CASSLAGTENYGYTF

abundance: -
v_gene: TRBV6-2/TRBV6-3
j_gene: TRBJ2-1
len: 13
d_gene: -
CDR3nt: TGTGCCAGCAGCGGACAGACTAACAATGAGCAGTTCTTC
CDR3aa: CASSGQTNNEQFF

abundance: -
v_gene: TRBV11-2
j_gene: TRBJ2-2
len: 14
d_gene: TRBD1
CDR3nt: TGTGCCAGCAAGCGGACAGGGAACACCGGGGAGCTGTTTTTT
CDR3aa: CASKRTGNTGELFF

abundance: -
v_gene: TRBV9
j_gene: TRBJ1-5
len: 15
d_gene: -
CDR3nt: TGTGCCAGCAGCGTAGACGGATTTAGCAATCAGCCCCAGCATTTT
CDR3aa: CASSVDGFSNQPQHF

abundance: many
v_gene: TRBV11-2
j_gene: TRBJ1-2
len: 13
d_gene: -
CDR3nt: TGTGCCAGCAGCTTCGCGGGAGGGGATGGCTACACCTTC
CDR3aa: CASSFAGGDGYTF

abundance: -
v_gene: TRBV12-3/TRBV12-4
j_gene: TRBJ1-1
len: 14
d_gene: TRBD1
CDR3nt: TGTGCCAGCAGTTCACAGGGGGCGCCGGGTGAAGCTTTCTTT
CDR3aa: CASSSQGAPGEAFF

abundance: few
v_gene: TRBV10-1
j_gene: TRBJ1-1
len: 14
d_gene: -
CDR3nt: TGCGCCAGCAGTAAGTCACAGATGAACACTGAAGCTTTCTTT
CDR3aa: CASSKSQMNTEAFF